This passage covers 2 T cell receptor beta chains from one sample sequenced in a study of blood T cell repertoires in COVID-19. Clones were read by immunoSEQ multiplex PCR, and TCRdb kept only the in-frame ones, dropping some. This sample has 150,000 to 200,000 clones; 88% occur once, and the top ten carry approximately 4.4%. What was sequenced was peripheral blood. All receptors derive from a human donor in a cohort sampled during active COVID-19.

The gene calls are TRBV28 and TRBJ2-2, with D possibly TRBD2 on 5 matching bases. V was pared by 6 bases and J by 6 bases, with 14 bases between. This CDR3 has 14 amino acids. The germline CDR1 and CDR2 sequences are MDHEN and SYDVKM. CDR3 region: CASSLTGGSGELFF. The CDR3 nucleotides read TGTGCCAGCAGCTTAACCGGCGGGTCCGGGGAGCTGTTTTTT.

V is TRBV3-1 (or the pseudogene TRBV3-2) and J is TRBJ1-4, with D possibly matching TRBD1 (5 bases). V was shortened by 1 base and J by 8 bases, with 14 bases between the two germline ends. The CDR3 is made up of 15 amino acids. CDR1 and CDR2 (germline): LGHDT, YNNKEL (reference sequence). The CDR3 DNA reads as TGTGCCAGCAGCCAAGTTAGGGGTAGCGGGGAAAAACTGTTTTTT. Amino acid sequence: CASSQVRGSGEKLFF.